These 21 T cell receptor beta chains originate from one sample sequenced in a study of blood T cell repertoires in COVID-19. TCRdb keeps only in-frame clones here, not all; method: immunoSEQ multiplex PCR. Of some 260,000 clones in the sample, about 86% were seen once. Sequencing was carried out using PBMCs or T cells enriched from blood (not recorded which). All receptors come from a young man with acute COVID-19.

V usage is TRBV5-8 and J usage is TRBJ1-2; D might be TRBD1 (6 bases). There are 14 residues in the CDR3. Trimming removed 3 bases at V and 4 bases at J, with 13 bases between. Germline values: CDR1 SGHTS, CDR2 YDEGEE. For the CDR3, the DNA is TGTGCCAGCAGCTGGAACAGGGACCGCTATGGCTACACCTTC. Protein sequence: CASSWNRDRYGYTF.

The rearrangement links TRBV6-5 to TRBJ1-6; the D is unclear. CDR1 is MNHEY and CDR2 is SVGAGI in the germline V gene. The CDR3 totals 15 residues. Trimming removed 6 bases from V and 0 bases from J, with 9 bases in between. CDR3 DNA sequence: TGTGCCAGCAGGCTTGTTAGCTCCTATAATTCACCCCTCCACTTT. It codes for CASRLVSSYNSPLHF.

The chain links TRBV3-1 (or the pseudogene TRBV3-2) to TRBJ1-5; D possibly corresponds to TRBD1 (5 bases). The V end was cut by 4 bases, the J end by 5 bases, with 12 bases between. Germline V gene data show CDR1 as LGHDT and CDR2 as YNNKEL (reference sequence). The CDR3 is 14 amino acids. CDR3 bases: TGTGCCAGCAGCCTACGTCAGGGCGATCAGCCCCAGCATTTT. This translates into CASSLRQGDQPQHF.

Regarding this clone: Germline and junction disagree at one end, which may indicate a read error. The gene calls are TRBV5-1 and TRBJ1-1; D is possibly TRBD1 (6 bases). In germline, CDR1 is SGHRS, CDR2 YFSETQ. The CDR3 loop spans 13 amino acids. Here the CDR3 reads CASSLTGKTEAFF. The CDR3 DNA sequence: TGTGCCAGCAGCTTAACAGGGAAGACTGAAGCTTTCTTT.

This chain joins TRBV19 and TRBJ2-4; D possibly corresponds to TRBD2 (5 bases). Germline V gene lookup returns CDR1 LNHDA and CDR2 SQIVND (reference sequence). The CDR3 length is 16 residues. Trimming removed 7 bases at V and 6 bases at J, with 22 bases between. The DNA of the CDR3 is TGTGCCAGTACGAGGGTTAGTAGTGGAGGTGGAAACATTCAGTACTTC. It yields the protein CASTRVSSGGGNIQYF.

This clone was counted a single time. The chain recombines TRBV10-3 with TRBJ2-3; 8 positions match TRBD2. This CDR3 contains 14 residues. CDR1 and CDR2 (germline): ENHRY, SYGVKD. J was trimmed by 1 base and V by 11 bases; bases with no gene match: 8. The chain's CDR3 is CASRGASGTDTQYF. CDR3 bases: TGTGCCTCGCGGGGGGCTAGCGGCACAGATACGCAGTATTTT.

The rearrangement joins TRBV7-9 to TRBJ2-1, with D possibly TRBD2 on 6 matching bases. The CDR3 is 13 residues long. CDR1 is SEHNR, CDR2 FQNEAQ, per germline (reference sequence). V dropped 10 bases and J dropped 9 bases, with 19 bases sitting between them. This CDR3 reads CATSRPGVSEQFF. The CDR3 DNA follows: TGTGCCACCTCGAGGCCGGGGGTGAGTGAGCAGTTCTTC.

V and J are TRBV7-3 and TRBJ2-1; 9 bases match TRBD1. Germline loops: CDR1 SGHTA, CDR2 FQGTGA. There are 15 residues in the CDR3. V dropped 2 bases and J dropped 9; count of bases not matched to a gene: 8. CDR3 in amino acids: CASSLAGTGYAEQFF. CDR3 sequence (DNA): TGTGCCAGCAGCTTAGCCGGGACAGGGTATGCTGAGCAGTTCTTC.

V usage is TRBV5-8 and J usage is TRBJ2-1; 7 bases are a match to TRBD2. CDR3 size: 15 residues. The germline V gene encodes CDR1 SGHTS and CDR2 YDEGEE. The V and J ends lost 4 bases and 2 bases, in that order; junction bases with no gene match: 6. The chain's CDR3 is CASSPGGGTYNEQFF. CDR3 nucleotide sequence: TGTGCCAGCAGCCCTGGGGGGGGGACCTACAATGAGCAGTTCTTC. The entire variable domain, with the rest obtained from reference TRBV5-8 and TRBJ2-1, is as follows: EAGVTQSPTHLIKTRGQQATLRCSPISGHTSVYWYQQALGLGLQFLLWYDEGEERNRGNFPPRFSGRQFPNYSSELNVNALELEDSALYLCASSPGGGTYNEQFFGPGTRLTVL.

This clone was seen just once. This chain uses TRBV11-3 with TRBJ2-1, with 9 bases identical to TRBD2. Germline lookup yields CDR1 SGHNT and CDR2 YENEEA. V trimming: 4 bases; J trimming: 9 bases; junction bases outside the gene matches: 13. There are 16 residues in the CDR3. CDR3 amino acids: CASSSRVSGSGGEQFF. CDR3 DNA: TGTGCCAGCAGCTCCCGAGTTAGCGGGAGTGGCGGTGAGCAGTTCTTC.

The V gene is TRBV28, the J gene TRBJ2-5; 12 bases are shared with TRBD2. Germline V gives CDR1 MDHEN, CDR2 SYDVKM. This CDR3 contains 14 residues. Trimming removed 6 bases from V and 4 bases from J; junction bases left unmatched: 3. CDR3 sequence: CASRTSGGGETQYF. The CDR3 nucleotides are TGTGCCAGCAGGACTAGCGGGGGTGGAGAGACCCAGTACTTC.

On this clone itself: Compared with germline, one end of the junction differs, possibly owing to a read error. The chain combines TRBV25-1 with TRBJ1-4; D gene unclear. The CDR3 spans 11 residues. Germline CDR1 MGHDK, CDR2 SYGVNS. The CDR3 bases are TGTGCCAGCGGTGAGCTCTTCAGGCTGTTTTTT. Encoded protein: CASGELFRLFF.

The V call is TRBV19, the J call TRBJ1-3; D may be TRBD1 (5 bases). Trimming removed 7 bases at V and 3 bases at J, with 10 bases between. This CDR3 is built from 13 residues. From germline, CDR1 is LNHDA and CDR2 SQIVND (reference sequence). The CDR3 loop is CASKRTYGNTIYF. As DNA, the CDR3 is TGTGCCAGTAAGAGGACATATGGAAACACCATATATTTT.

This clone was counted a few times. The genes are TRBV14 and TRBJ2-1, with 8 positions matching TRBD2. Germline CDR1 is SGHDN and CDR2 is FVKESK. The CDR3 is made up of 13 amino acids. V trimming: 5 bases; J trimming: 9 bases; junction bases outside the gene matches: 6. The CDR3 bases are TGTGCCAGCAGCGTGACTAGCGTCGGTGAGCAGTTCTTC. Encoded protein: CASSVTSVGEQFF.

The chain is built from TRBV7-9 and TRBJ1-6, with a possible D match to TRBD1 (5 bases). Germline assignment: CDR1 SEHNR and CDR2 FQNEAQ (reference sequence). Trimming shortened V by 5 bases and J by 14 bases, and 16 bases separated the two germline ends. The CDR3 runs 13 residues. CDR3 loop: CASSPTVGGSLHF. CDR3 bases: TGTGCCAGCAGCCCAACCGTCGGGGGGTCCCTCCACTTT.

The CDR3 sequence is CASRGGTGVGELFF. The CDR3, as DNA: TGTGCCAGCAGGGGCGGGACAGGGGTCGGGGAGCTGTTTTTT. This chain uses TRBV27 with TRBJ2-2; 10 nucleotides line up with TRBD1. This CDR3 is built from 14 residues. Looked up from germline, CDR1 is MNHEY and CDR2 is SMNVEV (reference sequence). J was trimmed by 7 bases and V by 6 bases; bases with no gene match: 5.

A few counts support this clone. The CDR3 is CASRRPGQPQHF. CDR3 DNA sequence: TGTGCCAGCAGAAGACCAGGACAGCCCCAGCATTTT. The gene calls are TRBV2 and TRBJ1-5, with D uncertain. CDR3 length: 12 residues. V was shortened by 6 bases and J by 7 bases, with 10 bases between the two germline ends. Germline values: CDR1 SNHLY, CDR2 FYNNEI. The full variable domain, its missing parts supplied by reference TRBV2 and TRBJ1-5, is EPEVTQTPSHQVTQMGQEVILRCVPISNHLYFYWYRQILGQKVEFLVSFYNNEISEKSEIFDDQFSVERPDGSNFTLKIRSTKLEDSAMYFCASRRPGQPQHFGDGTRLSIL.

V usage is TRBV19 and J usage is TRBJ2-1; 8 bases align to TRBD2. Germline values: CDR1 LNHDA, CDR2 SQIVND (reference sequence). The CDR3 covers 17 residues. The J segment lost 4 bases and the V segment lost 5 bases, leaving 13 bases of the junction unmatched. CDR3 DNA: TGTGCCAGTAGTGACAGCGGGGCGGGGGGAACTTACAATGAGCAGTTCTTC. Encoded protein: CASSDSGAGGTYNEQFF.

The V gene is TRBV27, the J gene TRBJ1-2; weak D call: TRBD1 (5 bases). There are 13 residues in the CDR3. The germline V gene has CDR1 MNHEY and CDR2 SMNVEV (reference sequence). Trimming removed 8 bases at V and 7 bases at J, with 17 bases between. CDR3 in DNA: TGTGCCAGCCGGGGCTGGGGGGGTGTTGGCTACACCTTC. It is translated as CASRGWGGVGYTF.

This clone occurred a few times. The chain carries TRBV7-8 and TRBJ2-7; 8 nucleotides match TRBD2. The junction had 7 bases not matched to a gene; V was cut back by 5 bases and J by 4 bases. The length of the CDR3 is 14 residues. CDR1 SGHVS and CDR2 FQNEAQ come from the germline V gene. In DNA form, the CDR3 reads TGTGCCAGCAGCGCTCGGGAGGGCGGGTACGAGCAGTACGTC. This translates into CASSAREGGYEQYV.

The chain carries TRBV6-6 and TRBJ1-1, with D hard to call. CDR3 length: 15 amino acids. Per the germline V gene, CDR1 is MNHNY and CDR2 is SVGAGI (reference sequence). The V and J ends lost 0 bases and 1 base respectively, with 9 bases between them. CDR3 region: CASSYSTRANTEAFF. CDR3 nucleotides: TGTGCCAGCAGTTACTCGACTAGGGCGAACACTGAAGCTTTCTTT.